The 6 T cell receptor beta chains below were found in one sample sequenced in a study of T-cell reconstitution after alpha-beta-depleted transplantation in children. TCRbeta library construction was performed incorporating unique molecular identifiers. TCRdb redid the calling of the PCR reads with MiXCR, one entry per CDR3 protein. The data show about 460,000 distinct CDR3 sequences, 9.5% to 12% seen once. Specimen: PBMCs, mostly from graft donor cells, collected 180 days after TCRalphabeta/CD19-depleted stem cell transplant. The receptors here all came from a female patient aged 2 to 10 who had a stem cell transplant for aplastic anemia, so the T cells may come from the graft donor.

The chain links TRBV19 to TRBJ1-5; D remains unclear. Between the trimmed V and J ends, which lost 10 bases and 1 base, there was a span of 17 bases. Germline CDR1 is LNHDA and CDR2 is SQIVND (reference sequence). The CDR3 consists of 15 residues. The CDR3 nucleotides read TGTGCCACCATTGGAGACTTAGGGAGCAATCAGCCCCAGCATTTT. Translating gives CATIGDLGSNQPQHF.

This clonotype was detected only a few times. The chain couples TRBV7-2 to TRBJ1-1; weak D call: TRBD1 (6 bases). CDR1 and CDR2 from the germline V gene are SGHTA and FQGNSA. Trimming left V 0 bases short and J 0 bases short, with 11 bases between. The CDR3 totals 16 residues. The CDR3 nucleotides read TGTGCCAGCAGCTTAGCGGCTTCAGGGGTGAACACTGAAGCTTTCTTT. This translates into CASSLAASGVNTEAFF.

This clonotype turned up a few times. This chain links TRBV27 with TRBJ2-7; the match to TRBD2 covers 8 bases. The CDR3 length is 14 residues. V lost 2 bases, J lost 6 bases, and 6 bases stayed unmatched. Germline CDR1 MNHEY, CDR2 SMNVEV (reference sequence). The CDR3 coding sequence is TGTGCCAGCAGTTTAGGCCTGGCGGGAGGCGAGCAGTACTTC. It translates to CASSLGLAGGEQYF.

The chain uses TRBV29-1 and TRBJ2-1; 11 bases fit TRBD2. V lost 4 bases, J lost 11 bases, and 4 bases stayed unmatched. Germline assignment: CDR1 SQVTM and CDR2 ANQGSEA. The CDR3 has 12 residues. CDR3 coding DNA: TGCAGCGTTGTGGCTAGCGGGAGGCAGCAGTTCTTC. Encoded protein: CSVVASGRQQFF.

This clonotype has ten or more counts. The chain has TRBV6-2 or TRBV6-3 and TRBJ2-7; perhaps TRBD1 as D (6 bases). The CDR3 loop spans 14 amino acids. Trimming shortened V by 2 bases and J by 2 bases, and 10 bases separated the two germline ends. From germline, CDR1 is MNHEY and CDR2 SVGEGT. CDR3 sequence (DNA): TGTGCCAGCAGTTACACCAGGGGCCCCTACGAGCAGTACTTC. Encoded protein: CASSYTRGPYEQYF.

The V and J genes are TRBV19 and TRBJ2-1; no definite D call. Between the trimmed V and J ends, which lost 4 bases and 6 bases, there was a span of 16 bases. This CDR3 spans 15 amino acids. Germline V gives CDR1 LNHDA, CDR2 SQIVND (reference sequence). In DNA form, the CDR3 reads TGTGCCAGTAGTACGCCAGAGGTATCCCTCAATGAGCAGTTCTTC. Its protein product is CASSTPEVSLNEQFF.